Listed below are T cell receptor beta chains from one sample, sequenced in a study of T-cell memory formation after mild COVID-19. TCRdb processed the 5' RACE reads anew with MiXCR; each CDR3 protein has one entry. The sample lists fewer than 300,000 distinct CDR3 sequences, roughly 18% seen once, with under 25% in the top ten. Sequences were obtained from PBMCs or a T cell subset sorted from them (not recorded which). Receptors were obtained from a man between 18 and 29 years old who had mild COVID-19 (a few samples of this study predate the infection). Cell type and time point are not known. Both conserved end residues are trimmed from each CDR3. The order of the fields is V gene, CDR3 protein.

>TRBV9
ASSPAGAGNTIY
>TRBV4-2
ASSQASSLETQY
>TRBV4-3
ASSQDLMAKNIQY
>TRBV11-2
ASSLVTEGSYYNEQF
>TRBV7-9
ASSLVKGQGAVEQF
>TRBV7-2
ASSLAGGEYKTQY
>TRBV7-3
ASSPGGEKLF
>TRBV18
ASSPGAGRETQY
>TRBV4-1
ASSQESGTQY
>TRBV7-2
ASSLVVTGTGANEQY
>TRBV4-1
ASSQLGTLMGNTEAF
>TRBV7-2
ASSSRTGNEKLF
>TRBV7-9
ASSFGGAWTEAF
>TRBV5-1
ASSLSAYPTDTQY
>TRBV6-2/TRBV6-3
ASSYSRSGAGQPQH
>TRBV30
ACKTSGTDTQY
>TRBV20-1
SARAPSGQYNEQF
>TRBV12-3/TRBV12-4
ASGLPSGSANTGELF
>TRBV9
ASSPAGQNYGYT
>TRBV20-1
SGGRFGEQF
>TRBV7-2
ASSENKDPLLLH
>TRBV29-1
SVGASASFGYT
>TRBV9
ASSVEGAGANVLT
>TRBV6-1
ASSEGPSGIYEQY
>TRBV7-3
ASSSPDPGSGANVLT